What follows is one TCR beta chain and its context. The primer mix had 60 Vbeta and 13 Jbeta primers. Sequenced by immunoSEQ multiplex PCR; TCRdb stores in-frame clones only, minus some. The sample shows about 200,000 clones, roughly 84% of them seen only once. The data were taken from a study of cytomegalovirus exposure and HLA in healthy donors. The wider study: Inside one of the first data releases sat some 85 million unique TCRs taken from HLA-typed donors.

The clonotype comes from a man aged 45-65 years in good health and CMV-seronegative. The sequenced sample consisted of PBMCs.

The CDR3 DNA follows: TGTGCCAGCAGCTCCGGACAGGGGAACACTGAAGCTTTCTTT. Its translation: CASSSGQGNTEAFF. The V call is TRBV11-2, the J call TRBJ1-1; 8 bases align to TRBD1. J lost 1 base, V lost 4 bases, and 2 bases had no gene match. CDR1 and CDR2 from the germline V gene are SGHAT and FQNNGV. This CDR3 region has 14 residues. The full variable domain, completed using reference TRBV11-2 and TRBJ1-1, is EAGVAQSPRYKIIEKRQSVAFWCNPISGHATLYWYQQILGQGPKLLIQFQNNGVVDDSQLPKDRFSAERLKGVDSTLKIQPAKLEDSAVYLCASSSGQGNTEAFFGQGTRLTVV.